Below are 16 T cell receptor delta chains sequenced from a single sample in a study of γδ T cells in repeated Plasmodium falciparum infection. TCRdb reanalysed the multiplex PCR reads via CATT. The profile shows roughly 90,000 delta-chain clones, 0.95% to 1% of them singletons. Vgamma9/Vdelta2+ and Vdelta2-negative gammadelta T cells were flow-sorted from PBMC for bulk sequencing. Sequencing input: gamma-delta T cells from blood. All receptors derive from a pool of human donors (malaria-infected and uninfected, not separated).

This clone was seen more than once but under ten times. The translation of this DNA and the TCRdb protein of a much larger clone differ at residue 10, probably owing to a read error; the protein shown here is translated from the DNA. The chain is built from TRDV1 and TRDJ1; TRDD2 or TRDD3 may be the D gene (6 bases each). In the absence of a J gene in TCRdb, the DNA was matched to germline to assign it here. Trimming cost V 2 bases and J 2 bases, with 24 bases left between them. The V gene's germline CDR1 is TSWWSYY and CDR2 QGS. This CDR3 spans 19 amino acids. CDR3 DNA sequence: TGTGCTCTTGGGGAATGGTCCTACGATGCGAGTACTGGGACCGATAAACTCATCTTT. The encoded protein is CALGEWSYDASTGTDKLIF.

Ten or more counts support this clone. One base separates it from a far larger clone, so it is likely a read error. This specimen includes other DNA sequences encoding the same CDR3. The chain uses TRDV2 and TRDJ1; 8 nucleotides match TRDD3. The ends lost 7 bases at V and 0 bases at J; junction bases unmatched: 12. CDR3 size: 16 residues. CDR1 and CDR2 (germline): GEAIGNYY, EKD. CDR3 protein: CACDRLGGNYTDKLIF. The CDR3 DNA is TGTGCCTGCGACCGACTGGGGGGGAACTACACCGATAAACTCATCTTT.

This clone was seen a handful of times. The mismatch at residue 16 between this DNA's translation and the TCRdb protein of a much larger clone likely reflects a read error; the protein shown is translated from the DNA. The genes are TRDV3 and TRDJ1, with TRDD2 matching over 8 bases. CDR1 and CDR2 from the germline V gene are TVYSNPD and GDNSRS (reference sequence). The CDR3 consists of 20 residues. CDR3: CAFTGLPIIVSPRTTVKLIF. The CDR3 bases are TGTGCCTTTACTGGCCTTCCTATTATCGTTAGCCCAAGAACGACCGTTAAACTCATCTTT. The full variable domain, with the rest looked up from reference TRDV3 and TRDJ1, is CDKVTQSSPDQTVASGSEVVLLCTYDTVYSNPDLFWYRIRPDYSFQFVFYGDNSRSEGADFTQGRFSVKHILTQKAFHLVISPVRTEDSATYYCAFTGLPIIVSPRTTVKLIFGKGTRVTVEP.

In the case of this clone: It is likely a read error: a sequence one base away is far more abundant. Distinct nucleotide sequences in the sample also encode this CDR3. The J gene is TRDJ1, the V gene TRDV1; 8 nucleotides line up with TRDD2. TCRdb supplies no J gene; here it was assigned by aligning the nucleotide sequence to germline. This CDR3 spans 22 amino acids. CDR1 is TSWWSYY and CDR2 is QGS in the germline V gene. Unmatched junction bases numbered 27, after V lost 4 bases and J lost 2 bases. In nucleotides, the CDR3 is TGTGCTCTTGGGGGACTTCCTACCGATAGTTGGGGGTACCCTCCGATTACCGATAAACTCATCTTT. It specifies CALGGLPTDSWGYPPITDKLIF.

Turning to this clone: The protein that TCRdb holds for this DNA derives from a much larger clone and differs from the translated DNA at residue 14, which likely indicates a read error; the protein shown here is translated from the DNA. This chain connects TRDV1 to TRDJ1, with D unresolved. The germline gives CDR1 TSWWSYY, CDR2 QGS. V was cut by 0 bases and J by 0 bases, with 23 bases left in between. The CDR3 is 20 amino acids. This CDR3 is CALGELESPLGLMHTDKLIF. As DNA, the CDR3 is TGTGCTCTTGGGGAACTAGAGTCCCCCTTGGGACTGATGCACACCGATAAACTCATCTTT.

This clone was observed a handful of times. It differs at one base from a far larger clone, so likely a read error. Other DNA sequences in the sample encode the same CDR3. The rearrangement uses TRAV38-2/DV8 and TRDJ1; 9 bases are a match to TRDD3. The length of the CDR3 is 16 residues. CDR1 and CDR2 (germline): TSESDYY, QEAYKQQN. V was clipped by 10 bases and J by 2 bases; unmatched bases: 15. Here the CDR3 DNA reads TGTGCTCCCGGATTTGGGGGATATCCGTATACCGATAAACTCATCTTT. This encodes CAPGFGGYPYTDKLIF.

Comments on this clone: TCRdb assigns this DNA the protein of a much larger clone, which departs from its translation at residue 3; this likely reflects a read error, and the protein shown comes from translating the DNA. The CDR3 here is CASSSGPFPIPYWGIRVLWNCKYTDKLIF. CDR3 nucleotide sequence: TGTGCATCAAGCTCTGGCCCTTTTCCTATACCGTACTGGGGGATACGCGTACTGTGGAATTGTAAGTACACCGATAAACTCATCTTT. V gene TRAV29/DV5 combines with J gene TRDJ1; 13 nucleotides align to TRDD3. Germline-derived CDR1 and CDR2 are NSMFDY and ISSIKDK. The CDR3 is 29 residues long. Full variable domain (remainder filled in from reference TRAV29/DV5 and TRDJ1): DQQVKQNSPSLSVQEGRISILNCDYTNSMFDYFLWYKKYPAEGPTFLISISSIKDKNEDGRFTVFLNKSAKHLSLHIVPSQPGDSAVYFCASSSGPFPIPYWGIRVLWNCKYTDKLIFGKGTRVTVEP.

At least ten counts were recorded for this clone. A far larger clone is one base from this, pointing to a likely read error. Additional DNA sequences in this sample encode the identical CDR3. The chain recombines TRDV1 with TRDJ1, with D possibly TRDD2 on 5 matching bases. TCRdb does not report a J gene; here it was assigned by matching the DNA to germline references. V was shortened by 3 bases and J by 7 bases, with 12 bases between the two germline ends. The CDR3 length is 13 residues. Germline V gene sequence: CDR1 TSWWSYY, CDR2 QGS. The CDR3 sequence is CALGEPSPSKLIF. CDR3 in DNA: TGTGCTCTTGGGGAGCCGTCTCCTTCTAAACTCATCTTT.

This clone was counted at least ten times. The same CDR3 also results from other DNA sequences found in this sample. The chain links TRDV1 to TRDJ1, with TRDD3 matching 11 bases. Germline assignment: CDR1 TSWWSYY and CDR2 QGS. This CDR3 is 24 amino acids long. V was pared by 0 bases and J by 12 bases, with 36 bases of the junction left unmatched. CDR3 loop: CALGELLILPKVWGIRQEDLKFIF. As DNA, the CDR3 is TGTGCTCTTGGGGAACTCCTTATACTACCCAAAGTATGGGGGATACGCCAGGAGGACCTAAAGTTCATCTTT.

This clone has a handful of counts. A far larger clone is only one base removed, so a read error is likely. This specimen includes other DNA sequences encoding the same CDR3. The J gene is TRDJ1, the V gene TRDV1; D is possibly TRDD2 or TRDD3 (7 bases each). Since TCRdb gives no J gene, matching the DNA to germline was used here to assign it. CDR1 TSWWSYY and CDR2 QGS come from the germline V gene. This CDR3 contains 19 residues. CDR3 amino acids: CALGDNLPSSFQFTDKLIF. The CDR3 DNA is TGTGCCCTTGGGGATAACCTGCCTTCCTCTTTTCAGTTCACCGATAAACTCATCTTT.

This clone has just a few counts. A read error is likely here: a far larger clone is one base away. The same CDR3 is also encoded by other DNA sequences in this sample. This chain uses TRDV1 with TRDJ1, with D perhaps TRDD3 (5 bases). Germline matching of the DNA provided the J gene here, since TCRdb leaves it blank. From germline, CDR1 is TSWWSYY and CDR2 QGS. V lost 2 bases, J lost 0 bases, and 22 bases lay in between. The length of the CDR3 is 19 residues. The CDR3 spells CALGEDISGIPPYTDKLIF. DNA of the CDR3: TGTGCTCTTGGGGAAGATATCTCTGGGATTCCCCCGTACACCGATAAACTCATCTTT.

The table lists this clone with a few counts. With a far larger clone one base away, a read error is the likely cause. Other DNA sequences in this sample translate to the same CDR3. The chain uses TRDV2 and TRDJ1, with 7 bases that match TRDD3. This CDR3 comprises 18 residues. CDR1 and CDR2 (germline): GEAIGNYY, EKD. CDR3 sequence reads: CACDGPKNEYWGADKLIF. In DNA, the CDR3 is TGTGCCTGTGATGGGCCTAAGAACGAATACTGGGGAGCCGACAAACTCATCTTT.

This clone was counted many times. A far larger clone is a single base away, which makes a read error likely. The same CDR3 also results from other DNA sequences found in this sample. The J gene is TRDJ1, the V gene TRDV2; perhaps TRDD3 as D (6 bases). The V and J ends lost 1 base and 2 bases respectively, with 16 bases between them. The length of the CDR3 is 16 residues. CDR1 is GEAIGNYY, CDR2 EKD, per germline. The CDR3 loop reads CACDTGDTVSTDKLIF. The DNA for the CDR3 is TGTGCCTGTGACACGGGAGATACGGTTTCTACCGATAAACTCATCTTT.

This clone was picked up a small number of times. The amino acid sequence in TCRdb belongs to a much larger clone and departs from this DNA's translation at residue 7, likely a sequencing read error; the sequence shown is translated from the DNA. In DNA, the CDR3 is TGTGCCTGTGACACCCTGAGGGGTCGAAGCTCCTGGGACACCCGACAGATGTTTTTC. This codes for CACDTLRGRSSWDTRQMFF. This sequence joins TRDV2 and TRDJ3; D ambiguous. The J gene, left out of TCRdb, was set here by checking the DNA against germline. The length of the CDR3 is 19 residues. Germline-derived CDR1 and CDR2 are GEAIGNYY and EKD. Trimming shortened V by 0 bases and J by 0 bases, and 14 bases separated the two germline ends.

A few counts support this clone. Given a far larger clone just one base away, this is likely a sequencing read error. Other DNA sequences in the same sample also yield this CDR3. This chain uses TRDV1 with TRDJ1; 8 bases line up with TRDD3. The J gene comes from matching the DNA to germline here; TCRdb lacks it. Per the germline V gene, CDR1 is TSWWSYY and CDR2 is QGS. The CDR3 loop spans 20 amino acids. The CDR3 here is CALGELDFLLGDTKWGKLIF. Written as DNA, the CDR3 is TGTGCCCTTGGGGAACTTGACTTTCTCTTAGGGGATACCAAATGGGGTAAACTCATCTTT.

This clone occurred a few times. A far larger clone is off by one base, so a read error is likely. This sample includes further DNA sequences coding for the same CDR3. The rearrangement links TRDV1 to TRDJ1; 7 bases line up with TRDD3. The J gene, missing from TCRdb, was assigned here through DNA to germline matching. Germline CDR1 TSWWSYY, CDR2 QGS. The CDR3 has 22 amino acids. Here the CDR3 reads CALGVVVDTPRLYWGYTDKLIF. CDR3 DNA: TGTGCCCTTGGGGTGGTGGTCGATACCCCGCGGTTATACTGGGGTTATACCGATAAACTCATCTTT.